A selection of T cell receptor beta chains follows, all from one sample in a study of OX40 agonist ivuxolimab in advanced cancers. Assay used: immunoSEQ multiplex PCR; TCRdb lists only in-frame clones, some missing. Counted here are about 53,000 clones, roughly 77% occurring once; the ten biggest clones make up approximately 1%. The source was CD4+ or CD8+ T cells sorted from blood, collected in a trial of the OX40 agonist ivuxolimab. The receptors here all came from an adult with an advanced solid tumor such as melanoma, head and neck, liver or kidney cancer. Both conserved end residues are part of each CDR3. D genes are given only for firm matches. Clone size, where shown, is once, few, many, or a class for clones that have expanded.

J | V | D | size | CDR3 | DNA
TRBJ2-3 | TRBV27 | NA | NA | CASSLRELTDTQYF | TGTGCCAGCAGTTTAAGGGAGCTCACAGATACGCAGTATTTT
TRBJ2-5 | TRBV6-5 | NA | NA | CAGNSLVLKQETQYF | TGTGCCGGCAACTCCTTAGTGCTGAAACAAGAGACCCAGTACTTC
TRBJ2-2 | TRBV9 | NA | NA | CASSVAVINTGELFF | TGTGCCAGCAGCGTCGCGGTCATCAACACCGGGGAGCTGTTTTTT
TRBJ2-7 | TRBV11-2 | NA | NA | CASSRTGTYSYEQYF | TGTGCCAGCAGTCGTACCGGCACGTACTCCTACGAGCAGTACTTC
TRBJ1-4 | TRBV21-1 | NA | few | CASSTRTPENEKLFF | TGTGCCAGCAGCACCCGGACACCCGAGAATGAAAAACTGTTTTTT
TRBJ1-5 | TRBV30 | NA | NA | CAWSGLGAYQPQHF | TGTGCCTGGAGTGGCCTGGGCGCCTATCAGCCCCAGCATTTT
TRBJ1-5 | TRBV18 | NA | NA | CASSPSVTGNQPQHF | TGTGCCAGCTCACCATCGGTTACAGGGAATCAGCCCCAGCATTTT
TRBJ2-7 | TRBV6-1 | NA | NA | CASSEDVGGLTPADEQYF | TGTGCCAGCAGTGAGGATGTGGGAGGACTCACCCCTGCGGACGAGCAGTACTTC
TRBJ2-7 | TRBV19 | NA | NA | CASSTQGEVDEQYF | TGTGCCAGTAGTACACAGGGAGAAGTCGACGAGCAGTACTTC
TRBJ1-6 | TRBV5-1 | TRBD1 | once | CASSIRDSASPLHF | TGCGCCAGCAGCATCCGGGACAGTGCTTCACCCCTCCACTTT
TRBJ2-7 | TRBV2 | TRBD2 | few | CASSSLLAGVGYEQYF | TGTGCCAGCAGTTCCCTCCTAGCGGGAGTCGGGTACGAGCAGTACTTC
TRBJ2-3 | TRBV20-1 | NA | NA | CSARFPDTQYF | TGCAGTGCTAGGTTCCCAGATACGCAGTATTTT
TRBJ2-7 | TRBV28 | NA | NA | CASSLWDRAYEQYF | TGTGCCAGCAGTTTATGGGACCGAGCCTACGAGCAGTACTTC
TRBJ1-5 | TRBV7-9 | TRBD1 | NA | CASSLGAGGYQPQHF | TGTGCCAGCAGCTTAGGGGCAGGGGGTTATCAGCCCCAGCATTTT
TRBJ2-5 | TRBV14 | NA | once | CASSQGQEERFQETQYF | TGTGCCAGCAGCCAAGGACAGGAGGAGAGATTCCAAGAGACCCAGTACTTC
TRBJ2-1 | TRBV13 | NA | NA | CASSSSLWGSEYNEQFF | TGTGCCAGCAGCTCCTCCCTCTGGGGATCGGAATACAATGAGCAGTTCTTC
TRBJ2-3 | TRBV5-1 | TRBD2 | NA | CASSLESGSLTDTQYF | TGCGCCAGCAGCTTGGAAAGCGGGAGCCTCACAGATACGCAGTATTTT
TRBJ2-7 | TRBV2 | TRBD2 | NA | CASNGLAGVSSYEQYF | TGTGCCAGCAACGGACTAGCGGGGGTAAGCTCCTACGAGCAGTACTTC
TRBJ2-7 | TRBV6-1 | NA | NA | CASSEPSGRGSDEQYF | TGTGCCAGCAGTGAACCGAGCGGCCGGGGTTCCGACGAGCAGTACTTC
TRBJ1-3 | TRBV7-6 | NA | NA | CASSLTEGLWNTIYF | TGTGCCAGCAGCTTAACGGAGGGCCTCTGGAACACCATATATTTT
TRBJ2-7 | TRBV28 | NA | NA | CASSLWQGGSYEQYF | TGTGCCAGCAGTTTGTGGCAGGGGGGCTCCTACGAGCAGTACTTC
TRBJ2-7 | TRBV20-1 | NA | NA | CSAVLVDEQYF | TGCAGTGCAGTGCTGGTCGACGAGCAGTACTTC
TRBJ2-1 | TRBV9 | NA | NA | CASSVVGGSEQFF | TGTGCCAGCAGCGTAGTGGGGGGCAGTGAGCAGTTCTTC
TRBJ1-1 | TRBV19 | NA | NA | CASQRWDQNTEAFF | TGTGCCAGTCAACGATGGGACCAGAACACTGAAGCTTTCTTT
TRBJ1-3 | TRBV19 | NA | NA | CAMTASSGNTIYF | TGTGCCATGACCGCCAGCTCTGGAAACACCATATATTTT
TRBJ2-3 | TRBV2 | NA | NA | CASSGEGTSTDTQYF | TGTGCCAGCAGTGGGGAAGGGACTAGCACAGATACGCAGTATTTT
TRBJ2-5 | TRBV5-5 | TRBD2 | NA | CASSLGPDAGEETQYF | TGTGCCAGCAGCTTGGGCCCCGACGCGGGAGAAGAGACCCAGTACTTC
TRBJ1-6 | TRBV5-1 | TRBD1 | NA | CASSRGQGRSGRSPLHF | TGCGCCAGCAGCCGAGGACAGGGGCGTTCAGGGCGCTCACCCCTCCACTTT
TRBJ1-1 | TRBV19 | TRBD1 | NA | CASSVPGQFTEAFF | TGTGCCAGTAGTGTACCGGGACAGTTCACTGAAGCTTTCTTT
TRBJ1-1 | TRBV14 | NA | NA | CASSQQGSEAFF | TGTGCCAGCAGCCAGCAGGGATCTGAAGCTTTCTTT
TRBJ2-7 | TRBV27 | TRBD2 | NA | CASSSRASGKVHEQYF | TGTGCCAGCAGCTCCCGGGCTAGCGGGAAAGTTCACGAGCAGTACTTC
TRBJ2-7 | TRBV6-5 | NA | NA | CAAKGQGRYEQYF | TGTGCCGCTAAAGGGCAGGGTAGGTACGAGCAGTACTTC
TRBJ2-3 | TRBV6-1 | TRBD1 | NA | CASIIHRGRTDTQYF | TGTGCCAGCATTATACACAGGGGGCGCACAGATACGCAGTATTTT
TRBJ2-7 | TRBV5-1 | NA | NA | CASSLIGSHYEQYF | TGCGCCAGCAGCTTGATCGGGAGCCACTACGAGCAGTACTTC
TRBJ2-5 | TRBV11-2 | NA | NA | CASSLALFIQETQYF | TGTGCCAGCAGCTTAGCTTTATTTATCCAAGAGACCCAGTACTTC
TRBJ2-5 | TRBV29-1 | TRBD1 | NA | CSVVGGQGWSQYF | TGCAGCGTTGTCGGGGGACAGGGTTGGAGTCAGTACTTC
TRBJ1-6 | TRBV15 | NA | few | CATSRDGGQRSPLHF | TGTGCCACCAGCAGAGATGGGGGGCAGAGGTCACCCCTCCACTTT
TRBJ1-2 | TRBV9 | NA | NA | CASSLGSRVLNYGYTF | TGTGCCAGCAGCCTGGGGAGCCGGGTCCTAAACTATGGCTACACCTTC
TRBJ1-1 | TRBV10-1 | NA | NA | CASSDGGLSTEAFF | TGCGCCAGCAGTGACGGTGGATTGAGCACTGAAGCTTTCTTT
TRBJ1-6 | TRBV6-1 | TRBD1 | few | CASSERPGQGAPLHF | TGTGCCAGCAGTGAACGTCCGGGACAGGGGGCCCCCCTCCACTTT
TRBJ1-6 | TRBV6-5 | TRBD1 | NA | CASSGTGTGGSPLHF | TGTGCCAGCAGCGGTACCGGGACAGGGGGTTCACCCCTCCACTTT
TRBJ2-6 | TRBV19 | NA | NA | CASTVSPGANVLTF | TGTGCCAGTACCGTGAGCCCGGGTGCCAACGTCCTGACTTTC
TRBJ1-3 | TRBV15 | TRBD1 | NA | CATSGGTAGNTIYF | TGTGCCACCAGCGGCGGGACAGCTGGAAACACCATATATTTT
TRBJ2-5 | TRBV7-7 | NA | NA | CASSQGVGFETQYF | TGTGCTAGCAGCCAGGGCGTGGGTTTCGAGACCCAGTACTTC
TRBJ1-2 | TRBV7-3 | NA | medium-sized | CASSSDGTNYGYTF | TGTGCCAGCAGCTCGGACGGAACTAACTATGGCTACACCTTC
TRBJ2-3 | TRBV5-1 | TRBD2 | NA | CASSWTSGRVTDTQYF | TGCGCCAGCAGTTGGACTAGCGGGAGGGTTACAGATACGCAGTATTTT